This T cell receptor (beta chain) came from a study of T cell repertoires and HLA-DP antigens. Germline V CDR1 and CDR2: KGHSH, LQKENI. The CDR3 spans 13 residues. Trimming took off 3 bases at V and 3 bases at J, with 8 bases between the two ends. Each pre-culture CD4+ sample aimed for approximately 200,000 T cell genomes at deep resolution. The assay was immunoSEQ multiplex PCR, and TCRdb's table has in-frame clones only and misses some. The repertoire has roughly 110,000 clones, nearly 95% of them found once; the top ten carry about 0.27%. CD4+ T cells, purified by negative selection, averaged 97.7% purity. This clone came up once. Its target is not known.

The chain combines TRBV18 with TRBJ1-1, with D perhaps matching TRBD1 (6 bases). This clonotype originated in a woman between 18 and 29 years old in good health and CMV-seronegative. The sequencing input was CD4+ T cells from PBMCs. DNA of the CDR3: TGTGCCAGCTCACCCGCAGGGGACACTGAAGCTTTCTTT. The encoded protein is CASSPAGDTEAFF.